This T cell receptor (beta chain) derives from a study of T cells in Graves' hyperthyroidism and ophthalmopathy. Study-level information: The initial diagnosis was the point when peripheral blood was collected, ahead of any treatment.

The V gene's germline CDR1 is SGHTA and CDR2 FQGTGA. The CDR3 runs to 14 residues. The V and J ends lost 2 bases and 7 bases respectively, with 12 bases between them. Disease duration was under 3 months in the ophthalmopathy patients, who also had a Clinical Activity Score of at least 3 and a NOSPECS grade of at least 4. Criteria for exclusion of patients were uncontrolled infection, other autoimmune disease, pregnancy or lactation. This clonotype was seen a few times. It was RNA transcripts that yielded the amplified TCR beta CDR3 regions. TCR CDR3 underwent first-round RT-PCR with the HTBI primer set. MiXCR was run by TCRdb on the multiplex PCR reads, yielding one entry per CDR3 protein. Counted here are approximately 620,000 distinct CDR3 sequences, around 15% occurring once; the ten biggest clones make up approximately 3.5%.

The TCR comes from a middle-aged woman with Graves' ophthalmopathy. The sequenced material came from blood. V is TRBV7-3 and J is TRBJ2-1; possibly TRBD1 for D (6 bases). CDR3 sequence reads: CASSLSRGRNEQFF. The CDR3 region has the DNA TGTGCCAGCAGCTTATCCAGGGGACGTAATGAGCAGTTCTTC.